Detailed here is one T cell receptor (beta chain). Its antigen is currently unknown. The beta constant-region primer was an equimolar mix of two oligonucleotides covering TRBC1 and TRBC2. The ligated cDNA underwent four PCR rounds using SP2 and nested alpha and beta constant-region primers. TCRdb used MiXCR to reprocess the UMI-ligation and nested PCR reads, holding one entry per CDR3 protein. The sample shows roughly 100,000 distinct CDR3 sequences, more than 12% of them seen only once. The data were taken from a study of naive and memory T cell subsets. Study-wide results and limits: A few larger clonotypes appeared in naive repertoires, especially CD8, possibly memory cells re-expressing CD45RA. Diversity fell and Gini index rose from naive through CM, EM, EMRA.

Overnight CMV lysate stimulation of fresh PBMCs defined donor CMV status by CD4+ IFNgamma. Germline CDR1 and CDR2: SGHAT and FQNNGV. Trimming took off 5 bases at V and 1 base at J, with 12 bases between the two ends. The CDR3 is made up of 14 amino acids. The sequenced sample was naive CD8+ T cells from blood. This chain connects TRBV11-2 to TRBJ2-7, with TRBD1 as a possible D gene (7 bases). The origin of this receptor is a human donor in good health. This CDR3 reads CASSIRGTSYEQYF. In DNA, the CDR3 is TGTGCCAGCAGCATCAGGGGGACTTCCTACGAGCAGTACTTC.